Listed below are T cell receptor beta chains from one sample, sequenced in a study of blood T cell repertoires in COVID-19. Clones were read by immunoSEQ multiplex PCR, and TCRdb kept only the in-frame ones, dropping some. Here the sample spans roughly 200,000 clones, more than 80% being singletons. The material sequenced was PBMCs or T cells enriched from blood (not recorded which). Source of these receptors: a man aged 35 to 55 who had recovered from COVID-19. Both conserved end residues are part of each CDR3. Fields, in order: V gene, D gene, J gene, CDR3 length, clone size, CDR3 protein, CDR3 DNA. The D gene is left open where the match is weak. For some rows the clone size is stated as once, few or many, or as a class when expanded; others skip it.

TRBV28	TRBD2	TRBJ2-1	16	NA	CASSLVSSGSFNEQFF	TGTGCCAGCAGTTTAGTGTCTAGCGGGAGTTTCAATGAGCAGTTCTTC
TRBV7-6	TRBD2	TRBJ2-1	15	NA	CASSLLAGVYNEQFF	TGTGCCAGCAGCTTATTAGCGGGGGTTTACAATGAGCAGTTCTTC
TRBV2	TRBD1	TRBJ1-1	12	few	CASRRTGAEAFF	TGTGCCAGCAGGAGGACAGGGGCTGAAGCTTTCTTT
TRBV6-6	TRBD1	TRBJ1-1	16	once	CASRRTGGLPLTEAFF	TGTGCCAGCAGACGTACAGGGGGCTTACCCCTCACTGAAGCTTTCTTT
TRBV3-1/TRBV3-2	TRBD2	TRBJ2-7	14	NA	CASSPLAGNYEQYF	TGTGCCAGCAGCCCTTTAGCGGGGAACTACGAGCAGTACTTC
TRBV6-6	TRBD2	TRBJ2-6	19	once	CASSRGLAGRSSGANVLTF	TGTGCCAGCAGTCGAGGACTAGCGGGAAGAAGCTCTGGGGCCAACGTCCTGACTTTC
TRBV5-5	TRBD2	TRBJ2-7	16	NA	CASSSGGARAAYEQYF	TGTGCCAGCAGCTCCGGGGGGGCCAGGGCAGCCTACGAGCAGTACTTC
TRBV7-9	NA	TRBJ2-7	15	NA	CASSSMKAGAYEQYF	TGTGCCAGCAGCTCCATGAAGGCCGGGGCCTACGAGCAGTACTTC
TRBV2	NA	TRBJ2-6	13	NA	CASSVQGINVLTF	TGTGCCAGCAGTGTCCAGGGAATCAACGTCCTGACTTTC
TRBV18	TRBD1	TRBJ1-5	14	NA	CASSPTGPNQPQHF	TGTGCCAGCTCACCGACAGGGCCAAATCAGCCCCAGCATTTT
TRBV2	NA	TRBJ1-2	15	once	CASSSSGGRNDGYTF	TGTGCCAGCAGTTCTAGTGGAGGGCGGAACGATGGCTACACCTTC
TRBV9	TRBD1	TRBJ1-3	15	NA	CASSVTTGTGNTIYF	TGTGCCAGCAGCGTTACGACAGGGACTGGAAACACCATATATTTT
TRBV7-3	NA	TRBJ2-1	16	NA	CASSLFGTRIHNEQFF	TGTGCCAGCAGCTTATTTGGGACTCGGATTCACAATGAGCAGTTCTTC
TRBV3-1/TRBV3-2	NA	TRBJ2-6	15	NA	CASAKDSSGANVLTF	TGTGCCAGCGCCAAGGACAGCTCTGGGGCCAACGTCCTGACTTTC
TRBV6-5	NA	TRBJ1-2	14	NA	CASSYRTTGDGYTF	TGTGCCAGCAGTTACAGGACCACAGGAGATGGCTACACCTTC
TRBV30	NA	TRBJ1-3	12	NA	CAESFSGNTIYF	TGTGCCGAGTCGTTCTCTGGAAACACCATATATTTT
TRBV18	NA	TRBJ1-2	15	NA	CASSASDSSRGGYTF	TGTGCCAGCTCGGCCTCGGACAGCTCTCGAGGAGGCTACACCTTC
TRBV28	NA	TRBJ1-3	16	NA	CASSSNRVTSGNTIYF	TGTGCCAGCAGTTCAAACAGGGTGACCTCTGGAAACACCATATATTTT
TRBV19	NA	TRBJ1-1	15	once	CASSPQTTGKSEAFF	TGTGCCAGTAGTCCCCAGACAACAGGGAAATCTGAAGCTTTCTTT
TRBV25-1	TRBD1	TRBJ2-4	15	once	CASSEDRVEEDIQYF	TGTGCCAGCAGTGAAGACAGGGTCGAGGAAGACATTCAGTACTTC
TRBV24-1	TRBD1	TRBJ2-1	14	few	CATSDAVGTGKQFF	TGTGCCACCAGTGATGCGGTAGGGACAGGGAAGCAGTTCTTC
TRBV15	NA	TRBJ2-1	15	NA	CATSRTAMSYNEQFF	TGTGCCACCAGCAGAACAGCTATGTCCTACAATGAGCAGTTCTTC
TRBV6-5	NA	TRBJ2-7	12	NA	CASRSRVFEQYF	TGTGCCAGCAGATCCAGGGTGTTTGAGCAGTACTTC
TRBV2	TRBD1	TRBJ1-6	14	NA	CASDRGRSFSPLHF	TGTGCCAGCGACAGGGGGCGAAGTTTTTCACCCCTCCACTTT
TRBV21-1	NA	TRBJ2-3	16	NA	CASTESMGPPGDTQYF	TGTGCCAGCACCGAGTCAATGGGCCCACCGGGGGATACGCAGTATTTT
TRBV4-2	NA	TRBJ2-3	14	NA	CASSQGSLTDTQYF	TGTGCCAGCAGCCAAGGGAGCCTCACAGATACGCAGTATTTT
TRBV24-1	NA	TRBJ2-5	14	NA	CATSDFDSTATQYF	TGTGCCACCAGTGATTTCGACTCTACGGCGACCCAGTACTTC
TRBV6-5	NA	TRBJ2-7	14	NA	CASSYHSRAYEQYF	TGTGCCAGCAGTTACCATTCGAGAGCGTACGAGCAGTACTTC
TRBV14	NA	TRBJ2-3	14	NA	CASSPAELTDTQYF	TGTGCCAGCAGCCCGGCGGAACTCACAGATACGCAGTATTTT
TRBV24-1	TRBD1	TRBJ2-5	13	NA	CATGQGGFETQYF	TGTGCCACCGGACAGGGAGGTTTCGAGACCCAGTACTTC
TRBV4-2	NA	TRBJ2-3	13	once	CASSQDGVGSQYF	TGTGCCAGCAGCCAAGACGGGGTGGGATCGCAGTATTTT
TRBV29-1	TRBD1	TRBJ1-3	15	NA	CSVRRTGVSGNTIYF	TGCAGCGTCAGACGGACAGGGGTCTCTGGAAACACCATATATTTT
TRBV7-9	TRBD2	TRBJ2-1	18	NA	CASSPSPGLRKVYNEQFF	TGTGCCAGCAGCCCTTCCCCGGGACTAAGAAAAGTCTACAATGAGCAGTTCTTC
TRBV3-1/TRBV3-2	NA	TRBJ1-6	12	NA	CASSHLNSPLHF	TGTGCCAGCAGCCATTTAAATTCACCCCTCCACTTT
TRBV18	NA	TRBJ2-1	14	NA	CASSPQRGYNEQFF	TGTGCCAGCTCCCCCCAGCGTGGGTACAATGAGCAGTTCTTC
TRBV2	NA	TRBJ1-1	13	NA	CASRLDSNTEAFF	TGTGCCAGCAGGCTAGACTCGAACACTGAAGCTTTCTTT
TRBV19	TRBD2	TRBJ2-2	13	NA	CASSPAGGRELFF	TGTGCCAGTAGTCCGGCGGGGGGCCGGGAGCTGTTTTTT
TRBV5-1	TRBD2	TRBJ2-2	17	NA	CASSSLLAGGMNRGAVF	TGCGCCAGCAGCTCGCTACTAGCGGGGGGAATGAACCGGGGAGCTGTTTTT
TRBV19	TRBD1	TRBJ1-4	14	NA	CASSWDRGSEKLFF	TGTGCCAGTAGTTGGGACAGGGGATCGGAAAAACTGTTTTTT
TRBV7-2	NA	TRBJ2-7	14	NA	CASSLYRSSYEQYF	TGTGCCAGCAGCTTATATCGGAGCTCCTACGAGCAGTACTTC
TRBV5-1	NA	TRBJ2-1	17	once	CASSPRTGTTTYNEQFF	TGCGCCAGCAGCCCCCGGACAGGGACTACAACCTACAATGAGCAGTTCTTC
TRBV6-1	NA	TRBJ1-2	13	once	CASSESVGLGYTF	TGTGCCAGCAGTGAATCCGTTGGACTTGGCTACACCTTC
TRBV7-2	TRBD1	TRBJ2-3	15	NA	CASSSRTGGGDTQYF	TGTGCCAGCAGCTCCAGGACAGGGGGTGGAGATACGCAGTATTTT
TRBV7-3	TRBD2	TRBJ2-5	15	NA	CASSVSGRAGETQYF	TGTGCCAGCAGCGTTAGCGGGAGGGCCGGCGAGACCCAGTACTTC
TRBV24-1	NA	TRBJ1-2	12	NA	CATSDRGNGYTF	TGTGCCACCAGTGATAGGGGAAATGGCTACACCTTC
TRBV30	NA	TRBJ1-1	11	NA	CAWSPQARAFF	TGTGCCTGGAGTCCTCAAGCTCGAGCTTTCTTT
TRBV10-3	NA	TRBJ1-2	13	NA	CAISDGREAGYTF	TGTGCCATCAGTGACGGCAGGGAGGCGGGCTACACCTTC
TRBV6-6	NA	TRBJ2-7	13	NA	CASSPPGNYEQYF	TGTGCCAGCAGCCCCCCGGGAAACTACGAGCAGTACTTC
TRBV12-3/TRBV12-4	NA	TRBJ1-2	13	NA	CASNPEGVEGYTF	TGTGCCAGCAACCCTGAAGGGGTAGAAGGCTACACCTTC
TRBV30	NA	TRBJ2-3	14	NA	CAWDLGGATDTQYF	TGTGCCTGGGACCTGGGGGGGGCCACAGATACGCAGTATTTT
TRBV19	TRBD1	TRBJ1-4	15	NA	CASTPSGTDNEKLFF	TGTGCCAGTACCCCATCGGGGACAGATAATGAAAAACTGTTTTTT
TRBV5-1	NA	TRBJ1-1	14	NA	CASSLGYSRTEAFF	TGCGCCAGCAGCTTGGGATACAGCAGGACTGAAGCTTTCTTT
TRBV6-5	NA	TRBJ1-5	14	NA	CATYLLYSNQPQHF	TGTGCCACCTATCTCCTTTATAGCAATCAGCCCCAGCATTTT
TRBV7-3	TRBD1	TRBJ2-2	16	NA	CASNSLWTGNTGELFF	TGTGCCAGCAATTCTCTTTGGACAGGGAACACCGGGGAGCTGTTTTTT
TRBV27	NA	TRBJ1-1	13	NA	CASGLRGNTEAFF	TGTGCCAGCGGTTTACGGGGGAACACTGAAGCTTTCTTT
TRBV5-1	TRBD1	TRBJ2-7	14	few	CASRTGVFPYEQYF	TGCGCCAGTAGGACAGGCGTTTTCCCCTACGAGCAGTACTTC
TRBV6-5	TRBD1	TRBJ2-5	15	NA	CASSYFTGEQETQYF	TGTGCCAGCAGTTACTTCACAGGGGAACAAGAGACCCAGTACTTC